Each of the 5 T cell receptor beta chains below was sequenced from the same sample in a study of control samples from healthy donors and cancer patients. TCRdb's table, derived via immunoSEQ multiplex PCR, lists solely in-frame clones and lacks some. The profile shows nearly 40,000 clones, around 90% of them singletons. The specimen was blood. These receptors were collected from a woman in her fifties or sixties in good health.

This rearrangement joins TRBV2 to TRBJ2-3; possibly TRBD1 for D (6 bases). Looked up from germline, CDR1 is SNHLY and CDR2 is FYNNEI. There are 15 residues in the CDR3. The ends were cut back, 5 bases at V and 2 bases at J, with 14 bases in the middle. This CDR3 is CASSKNRVVTDTQYF. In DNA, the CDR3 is TGTGCCAGCAGTAAGAACAGGGTAGTCACAGATACGCAGTATTTT.

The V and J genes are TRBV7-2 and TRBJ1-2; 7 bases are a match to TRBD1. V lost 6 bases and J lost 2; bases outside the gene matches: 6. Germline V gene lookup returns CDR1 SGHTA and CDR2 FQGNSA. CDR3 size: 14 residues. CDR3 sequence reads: CASRPQGGNYGYTF. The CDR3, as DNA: TGTGCCAGCAGGCCCCAGGGGGGAAACTATGGCTACACCTTC.

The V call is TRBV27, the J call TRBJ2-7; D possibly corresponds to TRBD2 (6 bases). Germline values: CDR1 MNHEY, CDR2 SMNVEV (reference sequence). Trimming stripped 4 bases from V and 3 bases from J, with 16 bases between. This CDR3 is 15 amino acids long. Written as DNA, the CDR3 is TGTGCCAGCAGTTGGCCCCAGGGACTGATCTACGAGCAGTACTTC. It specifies CASSWPQGLIYEQYF.

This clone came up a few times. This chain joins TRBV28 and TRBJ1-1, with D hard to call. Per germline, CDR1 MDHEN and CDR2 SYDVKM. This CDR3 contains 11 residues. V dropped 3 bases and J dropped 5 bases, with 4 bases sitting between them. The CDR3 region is CASSLRTEAFF. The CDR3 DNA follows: TGTGCCAGCAGTTTGAGGACTGAAGCTTTCTTT.

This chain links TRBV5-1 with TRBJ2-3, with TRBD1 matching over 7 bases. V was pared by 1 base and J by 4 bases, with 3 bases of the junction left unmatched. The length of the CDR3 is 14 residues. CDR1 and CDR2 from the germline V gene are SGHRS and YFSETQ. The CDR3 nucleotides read TGCGCCAGCAGCTTGACAGGGGTACCAGATACGCAGTATTTT. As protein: CASSLTGVPDTQYF.